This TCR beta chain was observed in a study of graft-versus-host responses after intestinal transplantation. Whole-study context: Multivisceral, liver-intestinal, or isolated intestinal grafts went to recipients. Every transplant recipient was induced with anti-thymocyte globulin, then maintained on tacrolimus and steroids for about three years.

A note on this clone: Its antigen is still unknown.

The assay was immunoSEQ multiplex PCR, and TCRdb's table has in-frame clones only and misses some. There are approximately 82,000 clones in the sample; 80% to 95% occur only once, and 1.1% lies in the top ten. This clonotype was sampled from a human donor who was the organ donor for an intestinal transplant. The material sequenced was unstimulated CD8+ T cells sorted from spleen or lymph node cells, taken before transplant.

The CDR3 DNA reads TGTGCCAGCAGCTCGGACAGGGAAATCAATCAGCCCCAGCATTTT. Its protein product is CASSSDREINQPQHF. The chain employs TRBV2 and TRBJ1-5; TRBD1 matches 8 bases. Trimming removed 6 bases from V and 3 bases from J; junction bases left unmatched: 7. The length of the CDR3 is 15 residues. Germline V gene sequence: CDR1 SNHLY, CDR2 FYNNEI.